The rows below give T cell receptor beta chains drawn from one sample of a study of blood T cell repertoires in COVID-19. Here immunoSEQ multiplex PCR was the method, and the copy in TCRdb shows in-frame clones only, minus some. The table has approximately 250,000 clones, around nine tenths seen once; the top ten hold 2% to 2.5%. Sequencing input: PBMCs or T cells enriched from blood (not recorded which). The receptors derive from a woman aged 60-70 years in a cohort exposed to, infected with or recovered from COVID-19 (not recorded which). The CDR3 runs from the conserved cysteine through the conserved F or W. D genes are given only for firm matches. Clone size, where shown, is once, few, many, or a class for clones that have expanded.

CDR3 protein: CASSGYGSGNTIYF; CDR3 DNA: TGTGCCAGCAGTGGTTACGGCTCTGGAAACACCATATATTTT; D gene: NA; V gene: TRBV3-1/TRBV3-2; clone size: NA; J gene: TRBJ1-3
CDR3 protein: CASSSGNYGQPGVSYNEQFF; CDR3 DNA: TGTGCCAGCAGTTCGGGAAACTACGGGCAACCGGGCGTCTCCTACAATGAGCAGTTCTTC; D gene: NA; V gene: TRBV28; clone size: NA; J gene: TRBJ2-1
CDR3 protein: CASTPGGVRETQYF; CDR3 DNA: TGTGCCAGCACCCCGGGGGGGGTTCGGGAGACCCAGTACTTC; D gene: TRBD2; V gene: TRBV7-2; clone size: NA; J gene: TRBJ2-5
CDR3 protein: CASSAGRGEANEKLFF; CDR3 DNA: TGTGCCAGCAGCGCCGGGAGGGGTGAAGCTAATGAAAAACTGTTTTTT; D gene: NA; V gene: TRBV9; clone size: NA; J gene: TRBJ1-4
CDR3 protein: CASTLQGASWTQYF; CDR3 DNA: TGTGCCAGCACCCTACAGGGGGCCTCATGGACCCAGTACTTC; D gene: TRBD1; V gene: TRBV28; clone size: NA; J gene: TRBJ2-5
CDR3 protein: CASSLVALAGPRSYEQYF; CDR3 DNA: TGCGCCAGCAGCTTGGTGGCACTAGCGGGACCACGCTCCTACGAGCAGTACTTC; D gene: TRBD2; V gene: TRBV5-1; clone size: NA; J gene: TRBJ2-7
CDR3 protein: CASSRTGGVYGYTF; CDR3 DNA: TGTGCCAGCAGTCGGACAGGGGGCGTCTATGGCTACACCTTC; D gene: TRBD1; V gene: TRBV28; clone size: NA; J gene: TRBJ1-2
CDR3 protein: CASSRTGWNPETQYF; CDR3 DNA: TGTGCCAGCTCACGGACAGGCTGGAATCCAGAGACCCAGTACTTC; D gene: TRBD1; V gene: TRBV18; clone size: NA; J gene: TRBJ2-5
CDR3 protein: CASSLAVTPETQYF; CDR3 DNA: TGCGCCAGCAGCTTGGCCGTCACACCAGAGACCCAGTACTTC; D gene: NA; V gene: TRBV5-1; clone size: NA; J gene: TRBJ2-5
CDR3 protein: CASGASGLAGVREQFF; CDR3 DNA: TGCGCCAGCGGAGCCTCGGGACTAGCGGGAGTCCGGGAGCAGTTCTTC; D gene: TRBD2; V gene: TRBV5-1; clone size: NA; J gene: TRBJ2-1
CDR3 protein: CASSEWRYYEQYF; CDR3 DNA: TGTGCCAGCAGTGAATGGCGGTACTACGAGCAGTACTTC; D gene: NA; V gene: TRBV6-1; clone size: NA; J gene: TRBJ2-7
CDR3 protein: CASSTQGWGNTIYF; CDR3 DNA: TGTGCCAGCAGCACACAGGGATGGGGAAACACCATATATTTT; D gene: NA; V gene: TRBV21-1; clone size: NA; J gene: TRBJ1-3
CDR3 protein: CASQALTGDNEKLFF; CDR3 DNA: TGTGCCAGCCAAGCTTTGACGGGGGATAATGAAAAACTGTTTTTT; D gene: NA; V gene: TRBV18; clone size: NA; J gene: TRBJ1-4
CDR3 protein: CAWSSDIRNGYTF; CDR3 DNA: TGTGCCTGGAGCTCAGACATTAGGAATGGCTACACCTTC; D gene: NA; V gene: TRBV30; clone size: NA; J gene: TRBJ1-2
CDR3 protein: CASGGWDYEQYF; CDR3 DNA: TGTGCCAGCGGGGGGTGGGACTACGAGCAGTACTTC; D gene: NA; V gene: TRBV7-9; clone size: NA; J gene: TRBJ2-7
CDR3 protein: CATSRDQLTGAKNIQYF; CDR3 DNA: TGTGCCACCAGCAGAGATCAGTTAACCGGGGCCAAAAACATTCAGTACTTC; D gene: NA; V gene: TRBV15; clone size: NA; J gene: TRBJ2-4
CDR3 protein: CASSLGSTYEQYF; CDR3 DNA: TGTGCCAGCAGTTTAGGCTCAACGTACGAGCAGTACTTC; D gene: NA; V gene: TRBV28; clone size: few; J gene: TRBJ2-7
CDR3 protein: CSVAHRTEVNEKLFF; CDR3 DNA: TGCAGCGTTGCCCACCGGACAGAGGTTAATGAAAAACTGTTTTTT; D gene: NA; V gene: TRBV29-1; clone size: NA; J gene: TRBJ1-4
CDR3 protein: CASSLVLRVGGYTF; CDR3 DNA: TGTGCCAGCAGCTTGGTTCTCAGGGTCGGCGGCTACACCTTC; D gene: NA; V gene: TRBV5-5; clone size: NA; J gene: TRBJ1-2
CDR3 protein: CASMGDRGKSWVTEAFF; CDR3 DNA: TGTGCCAGTATGGGGGACAGGGGAAAGAGTTGGGTCACTGAAGCTTTCTTT; D gene: TRBD1; V gene: TRBV19; clone size: once; J gene: TRBJ1-1
CDR3 protein: CAWSAATPGQGLNQPQHF; CDR3 DNA: TGTGCCTGGAGTGCCGCAACTCCGGGACAGGGCCTCAATCAGCCCCAGCATTTT; D gene: TRBD1; V gene: TRBV30; clone size: NA; J gene: TRBJ1-5
CDR3 protein: CASNNLLGEQYF; CDR3 DNA: TGTGCCAGCAATAACCTCCTCGGCGAGCAGTACTTC; D gene: NA; V gene: TRBV11-2; clone size: NA; J gene: TRBJ2-7
CDR3 protein: CARGTDRLPSYEQYF; CDR3 DNA: TGTGCCCGGGGGACGGACAGGCTACCCTCCTACGAGCAGTACTTC; D gene: NA; V gene: TRBV28; clone size: NA; J gene: TRBJ2-7
CDR3 protein: CSASRVAGPETQYF; CDR3 DNA: TGCAGTGCTAGTAGGGTAGCGGGACCGGAGACCCAGTACTTC; D gene: TRBD2; V gene: TRBV20-1; clone size: NA; J gene: TRBJ2-5
CDR3 protein: CATSRVGASYEQYF; CDR3 DNA: TGTGCCACCAGCAGAGTGGGGGCCTCCTACGAGCAGTACTTC; D gene: NA; V gene: TRBV15; clone size: NA; J gene: TRBJ2-7
CDR3 protein: CASSGFPLSGEQYF; CDR3 DNA: TGTGCCAGCTCGGGTTTCCCCCTCTCTGGGGAGCAGTACTTC; D gene: NA; V gene: TRBV28; clone size: NA; J gene: TRBJ2-7
CDR3 protein: CATNNDRATDTQYF; CDR3 DNA: TGTGCCACCAACAACGACAGGGCGACAGATACGCAGTATTTT; D gene: TRBD1; V gene: TRBV15; clone size: NA; J gene: TRBJ2-3
CDR3 protein: CASSPRTFDSNQPQHF; CDR3 DNA: TGTGCCAGCAGTCCCAGGACTTTCGATAGCAATCAGCCCCAGCATTTT; D gene: NA; V gene: TRBV28; clone size: NA; J gene: TRBJ1-5
CDR3 protein: CATSDPGGRNTGELFF; CDR3 DNA: TGTGCCACCAGTGACCCAGGGGGTCGGAACACCGGGGAGCTGTTTTTT; D gene: TRBD1; V gene: TRBV24-1; clone size: few; J gene: TRBJ2-2
CDR3 protein: CASSIVGLQGEASGNTIYF; CDR3 DNA: TGTGCCAGTAGTATAGTCGGGCTACAGGGTGAAGCATCGGGAAACACCATATATTTT; D gene: NA; V gene: TRBV19; clone size: NA; J gene: TRBJ1-3
CDR3 protein: CASSPTGDVSNQPQHF; CDR3 DNA: TGTGCCAGCTCACCCACAGGAGATGTTAGCAATCAGCCCCAGCATTTT; D gene: NA; V gene: TRBV18; clone size: few; J gene: TRBJ1-5
CDR3 protein: CASSHGPRDLPYNEQFF; CDR3 DNA: TGCGCCAGCAGCCATGGCCCCCGGGACTTACCCTACAATGAGCAGTTCTTC; D gene: NA; V gene: TRBV4-1; clone size: NA; J gene: TRBJ2-1
CDR3 protein: CASSEGRDRGLGSYGYTF; CDR3 DNA: TGTGCCAGCAGCGAGGGAAGGGACAGGGGATTGGGGAGCTATGGCTACACCTTC; D gene: TRBD1; V gene: TRBV9; clone size: few; J gene: TRBJ1-2
CDR3 protein: CASTETFLGGGIYNEQFF; CDR3 DNA: TGTGCCAGCACCGAAACCTTCTTAGGGGGGGGAATCTACAATGAGCAGTTCTTC; D gene: NA; V gene: TRBV4-2; clone size: NA; J gene: TRBJ2-1
CDR3 protein: CASSPGPGQGTRNTEAFF; CDR3 DNA: TGCGCCAGCAGCCCAGGGCCGGGACAGGGGACCCGGAACACTGAAGCTTTCTTT; D gene: TRBD1; V gene: TRBV5-1; clone size: NA; J gene: TRBJ1-1
CDR3 protein: CASSPEGISETQYF; CDR3 DNA: TGTGCCAGCAGCCCGGAAGGGATTAGCGAAACGCAGTATTTT; D gene: NA; V gene: TRBV7-9; clone size: NA; J gene: TRBJ2-3
CDR3 protein: CASSLLRGGGETQYF; CDR3 DNA: TGTGCCAGCAGCCTACTTCGGGGGGGCGGAGAGACCCAGTACTTC; D gene: TRBD2; V gene: TRBV3-1/TRBV3-2; clone size: NA; J gene: TRBJ2-5
CDR3 protein: CASSFRLAGGTSTDTQYF; CDR3 DNA: TGTGCCAGCAGCTTCAGACTAGCGGGAGGGACTAGCACAGATACGCAGTATTTT; D gene: TRBD2; V gene: TRBV5-8; clone size: NA; J gene: TRBJ2-3
CDR3 protein: CTSSQDRQGEAFF; CDR3 DNA: TGCACCAGCAGCCAAGATCGACAGGGTGAAGCTTTCTTT; D gene: NA; V gene: TRBV1; clone size: NA; J gene: TRBJ1-1
CDR3 protein: CASSERTSGLGYEQFF; CDR3 DNA: TGTGCCAGCAGTGAACGGACTAGCGGCCTGGGGTATGAGCAGTTCTTC; D gene: TRBD2; V gene: TRBV6-1; clone size: NA; J gene: TRBJ2-1
CDR3 protein: CASSSPETGTYEQYF; CDR3 DNA: TGTGCCAGCAGTTCCCCCGAGACAGGGACCTACGAGCAGTACTTC; D gene: TRBD1; V gene: TRBV28; clone size: NA; J gene: TRBJ2-7
CDR3 protein: CASRGDRDNEQFF; CDR3 DNA: TGCGCCAGCAGGGGGGACAGAGACAATGAGCAGTTCTTC; D gene: TRBD1; V gene: TRBV4-3; clone size: NA; J gene: TRBJ2-1